Following are 9 T cell receptor beta chains from one sample sequenced in a study of vaccination and CD4 T cells after COVID-19. No antigen has been assigned to these receptors. Sequencing of the DNA from cultured CD4+ T cells was carried out with the Oncomine TCR Beta short-read assay. TCRdb reprocessed the PCR reads via MiXCR and lists one record per CDR3 protein. The repertoire holds over 15,000 distinct CDR3 sequences, with under 60% as singletons. Documented treatment: approximately 10-day PBMC culture with coronavirus spike peptide pools or control peptides (ViraFEST assay). Sequencing used CD4+ T cells from blood, cultured in vitro, obtained before SARS-CoV-2 vaccination. The receptor source for this set is a human donor who had recovered from COVID-19.

This chain joins TRBV7-9 and TRBJ2-5; D might be TRBD2 (7 bases). This CDR3 is built from 16 residues. The germline gives CDR1 SEHNR, CDR2 FQNEAQ (reference sequence). The germline V and J ends were trimmed by 7 bases and 5 bases, with 23 bases remaining between them. The CDR3 here is CASTDLGEGGFETQYF. In DNA form, the CDR3 reads TGTGCCAGCACCGACCTTGGGGAGGGGGGGTTTGAGACCCAGTACTTC.

The rearrangement links TRBV19 to TRBJ2-5, with TRBD1 identical over 7 bases. V lost 5 bases, J lost 5 bases, and 14 bases stayed unmatched. Germline V lookup: CDR1 LNHDA, CDR2 SQIVND (reference sequence). CDR3 length equals 16 residues. CDR3 DNA: TGTGCCAGTAGTCGAAACAGCCCCAGGGGGTTGGAGACCCAGTACTTC. Encoded protein: CASSRNSPRGLETQYF.

This clonotype was found a few times. The genes are TRBV10-3 and TRBJ1-2, with D uncertain. The V and J ends lost 11 bases and 2 bases respectively, with 12 bases between them. The length of the CDR3 is 12 residues. The germline V gene has CDR1 ENHRY and CDR2 SYGVKD. CDR3 sequence: CAAKGENYGYTF. The CDR3 nucleotides read TGTGCCGCTAAGGGTGAAAACTATGGCTACACCTTC.

In this sample, this clonotype turned up a few times. The chain combines TRBV20-1 with TRBJ2-3, with D possibly being TRBD2 (6 bases). The germline V and J ends were trimmed by 4 bases and 3 bases, with 11 bases remaining between them. CDR3 length equals 13 residues. CDR1 is DFQATT, CDR2 SNEGSKA, per germline (reference sequence). CDR3 loop: CSAMAGLTDTQYF. As DNA, the CDR3 is TGCAGTGCTATGGCGGGACTTACAGATACGCAGTATTTT.

This clonotype has more than one count but fewer than ten. The chain recombines TRBV20-1 with TRBJ2-7; a weak D match, TRBD1 (6 bases). V lost 5 bases and J lost 5, with 16 bases in between. Germline assignment: CDR1 DFQATT and CDR2 SNEGSKA (reference sequence). This CDR3 is built from 13 residues. The CDR3 coding sequence is TGCAGTGCTCAGCCTAGACAGGCCCACGAGCAGTACTTC. It encodes CSAQPRQAHEQYF.

The chain employs TRBV7-2 and TRBJ2-2, with a possible D match to TRBD2 (6 bases). V gave up 5 bases and J gave up 10 bases, with 17 bases separating them. Germline V gene sequence: CDR1 SGHTA, CDR2 FQGNSA. This CDR3 region has 14 residues. CDR3 residues: CASSKRRVSKELFF. CDR3 coding DNA: TGTGCCAGCAGCAAACGGAGGGTTTCTAAGGAGCTGTTTTTT.

This clonotype was observed a few times. This chain uses TRBV30 with TRBJ2-2, with D hard to call. The CDR3 runs to 14 residues. From germline, CDR1 is GTSNPN and CDR2 SVGIG (reference sequence). Trimming took off 3 bases at V and 0 bases at J, with 8 bases between the two ends. CDR3 residues: CAWRRRTNTGELFF. The CDR3 DNA reads TGTGCCTGGAGACGACGGACGAACACCGGGGAGCTGTTTTTT.

This clonotype turned up a few times. This chain links TRBV7-8 with TRBJ2-2; 7 positions match TRBD2. In germline, CDR1 is SGHVS, CDR2 FQNEAQ. The CDR3 length is 20 residues. V lost 5 bases, J lost 5 bases, and 23 bases stayed unmatched. The CDR3: CASSVRTPGRTRSTTGELFF. The CDR3 nucleotides are TGTGCCAGCAGCGTCAGGACACCCGGCAGGACTAGATCTACAACCGGGGAGCTGTTTTTT.

The chain recombines TRBV28 with TRBJ1-5, with D possibly TRBD1 on 6 matching bases. The CDR3 is 16 amino acids. V shed 1 base and J shed 3 bases, with 13 bases lying between them. From germline, CDR1 is MDHEN and CDR2 SYDVKM. This CDR3 reads CASSLFGGTFNQPQHF. In DNA, the CDR3 is TGTGCCAGCAGTTTATTCGGAGGGACATTCAATCAGCCCCAGCATTTT. Full variable domain (missing parts from reference TRBV28 and TRBJ1-5): DVKVTQSSRYLVKRTGEKVFLECVQDMDHENMFWYRQDPGLGLRLIYFSYDVKMKEKGDIPEGYSVSREKKERFSLILESASTNQTSMYLCASSLFGGTFNQPQHFGDGTRLSIL.